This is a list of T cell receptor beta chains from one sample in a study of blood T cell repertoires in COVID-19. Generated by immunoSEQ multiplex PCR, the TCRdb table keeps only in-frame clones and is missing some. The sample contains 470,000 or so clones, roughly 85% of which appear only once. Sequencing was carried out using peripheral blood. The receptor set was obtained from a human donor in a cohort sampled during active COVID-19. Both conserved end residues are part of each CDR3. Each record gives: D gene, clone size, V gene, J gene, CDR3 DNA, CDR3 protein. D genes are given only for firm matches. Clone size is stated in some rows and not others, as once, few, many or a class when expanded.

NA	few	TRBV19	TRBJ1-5	TGTGCCAGTAGTATAGTAGTGCCGAGGGTAGGACAGCCCCAGCATTTT	CASSIVVPRVGQPQHF
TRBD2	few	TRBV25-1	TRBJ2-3	TGTGCCAGCAGTGAATCCAAAGGACTAGCCTGGGGCACAGATACGCAGTATTTT	CASSESKGLAWGTDTQYF
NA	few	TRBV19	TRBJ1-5	TGTGCCAGTAGTCTTACGAGGCAGCCCCAGCATTTT	CASSLTRQPQHF
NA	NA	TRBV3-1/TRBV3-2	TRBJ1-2	TGTGCCAGCAGCCAAGTTGGCCGCGGGGGGAACTATGGCTACACCTTC	CASSQVGRGGNYGYTF
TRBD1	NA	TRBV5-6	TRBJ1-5	TGTGCCAGCAGCAAGGACAGGCCGCCCAACAATCAGCCCCAGCATTTT	CASSKDRPPNNQPQHF
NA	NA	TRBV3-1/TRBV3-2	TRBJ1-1	TGTGCCAGCAGCCAAGGGGTGACAGCGAACACTGAAGCTTTCTTT	CASSQGVTANTEAFF
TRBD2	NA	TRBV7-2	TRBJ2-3	TGTGCCAGCAGCTTAGCGGGAGGGCCCCAAGATACGCAGTATTTT	CASSLAGGPQDTQYF
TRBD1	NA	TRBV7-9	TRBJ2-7	TGTGCCAGCAGCCCTACTAAGATAGGGGGCCCAAAGTACGAGCAGTACTTC	CASSPTKIGGPKYEQYF
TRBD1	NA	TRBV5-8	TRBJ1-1	TGTGCCAGCAGCCCCGGGACAGGTGGGATGAACACTGAAGCTTTCTTT	CASSPGTGGMNTEAFF
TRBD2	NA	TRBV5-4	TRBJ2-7	TGTGCCAGCAGCCCGGGACTAGCGGGAGCCTACGAGCAGTACTTC	CASSPGLAGAYEQYF
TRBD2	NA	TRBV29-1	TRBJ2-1	TGCAGCGTTGAAGGAGGGGAATACAGGGGCCTAGCGGGGTACTACAATGAGCAGTTCTTC	CSVEGGEYRGLAGYYNEQFF
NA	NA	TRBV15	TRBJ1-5	TGTGCCACCAGCAGAGTCTCAGGGATGGATCAGCCCCAGCATTTT	CATSRVSGMDQPQHF
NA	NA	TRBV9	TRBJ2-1	TGTGCCAGCAGCCTCACGAGTCCCGGCTCCTACAATGAGCAGTTCTTC	CASSLTSPGSYNEQFF
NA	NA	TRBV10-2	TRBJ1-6	TGCGCCAGCAGTGCCGCGGGGCAGGGTGGCGAATCACCCCTCCACTTT	CASSAAGQGGESPLHF
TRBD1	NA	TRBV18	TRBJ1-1	TGTGCCAGCTCACCCGGACAGGGGGCTATAGCTTTCTTT	CASSPGQGAIAFF
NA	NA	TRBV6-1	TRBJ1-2	TGTGCCAGCAGTGAAAGCCCTGGGGGGTTTAACTATGGCTACACCTTC	CASSESPGGFNYGYTF
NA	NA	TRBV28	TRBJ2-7	TGTGCCAGCACTCCGTGGGGCAGGGAGGACGAGCAGTACTTC	CASTPWGREDEQYF
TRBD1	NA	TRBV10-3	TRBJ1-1	TGTGCCATCAGTCCGGGACAGCCAGGGGCTTTCTTT	CAISPGQPGAFF
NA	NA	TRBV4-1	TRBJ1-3	TGCGCCAGCAGCCAAACTATTACGGCTGGAAACACCATATATTTT	CASSQTITAGNTIYF